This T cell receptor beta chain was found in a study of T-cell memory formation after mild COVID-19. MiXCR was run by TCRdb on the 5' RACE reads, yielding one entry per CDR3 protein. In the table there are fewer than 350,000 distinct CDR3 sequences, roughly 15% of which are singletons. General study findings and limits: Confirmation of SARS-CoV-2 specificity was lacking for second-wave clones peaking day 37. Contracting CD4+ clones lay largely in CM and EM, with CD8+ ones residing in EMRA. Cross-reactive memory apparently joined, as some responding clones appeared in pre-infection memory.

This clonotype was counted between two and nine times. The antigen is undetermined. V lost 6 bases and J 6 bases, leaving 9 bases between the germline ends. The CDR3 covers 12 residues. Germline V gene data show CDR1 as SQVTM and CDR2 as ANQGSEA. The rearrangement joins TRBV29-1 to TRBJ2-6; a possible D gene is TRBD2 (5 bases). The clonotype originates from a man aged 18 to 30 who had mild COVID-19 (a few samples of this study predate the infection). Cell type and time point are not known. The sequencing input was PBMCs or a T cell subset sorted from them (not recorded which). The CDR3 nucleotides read TGCAGCGTATCGGGGTCGGCCAACGTCCTGACTTTC. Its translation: CSVSGSANVLTF.